What follows are 20 T cell receptor beta chains derived from one specimen sequenced in a study of shared clonotypes between healthy human individuals. The table came from immunoSEQ multiplex PCR; TCRdb's copy has only in-frame clones and leaves some out. The sample lists around 510,000 clones; roughly 72% were seen once. The specimen sequenced was PBMCs. The receptor source for this set is a woman aged 40 to 55 in good health. Some clones in this sample may be carry-over from other donors' samples.

This sequence joins TRBV6-4 and TRBJ1-6, with D unresolved. Deletions cut 0 bases from V and 7 bases from J, with 4 bases between. CDR3 length equals 13 residues. Per the germline V gene, CDR1 is MRHNA and CDR2 is SNTAGT. CDR3 sequence (DNA): TGTGCCAGCAGTGACTCTGGAAATTCACCCCTCCACTTT. Residues: CASSDSGNSPLHF.

The chain recombines TRBV29-1 with TRBJ1-2; 10 bases agree with TRBD1. Unmatched junction bases numbered 11, after V lost 7 bases and J lost 3 bases. CDR3 length equals 15 residues. Germline V gene sequence: CDR1 SQVTM, CDR2 ANQGSEA. CDR3 sequence reads: CSALRGQGGDYGYTF. CDR3 DNA sequence: TGCAGCGCTCTGCGTGGACAGGGGGGTGACTATGGCTACACCTTC.

This clone occurred once. This sequence joins TRBV9 and TRBJ1-2; D remains ambiguous. The CDR3 contains 13 residues. V lost 4 bases and J 2 bases, leaving 9 bases between the germline ends. Looked up from germline, CDR1 is SGDLS and CDR2 is YYNGEE. Here the CDR3 DNA reads TGTGCCAGCAGCTCTGCAGCGAACTATGGCTACACCTTC. Translated, it gives CASSSAANYGYTF.

This clone was seen more than once but under ten times. The chain is built from TRBV5-6 and TRBJ2-1; 12 nucleotides align to TRBD2. The ends lost 3 bases at V and 8 bases at J; junction bases unmatched: 3. Germline lookup yields CDR1 SGHDT and CDR2 YYEEEE. The CDR3 covers 14 residues. This CDR3 is CASSWGLAGDEQFF. In DNA, the CDR3 is TGTGCCAGCAGCTGGGGACTAGCGGGCGATGAGCAGTTCTTC.

This chain uses TRBV9 with TRBJ1-2; maybe TRBD1 (6 bases). This CDR3 comprises 13 residues. Deletions cut 4 bases from V and 5 bases from J, with 12 bases between. Germline-derived CDR1 and CDR2 are SGDLS and YYNGEE. CDR3 loop: CASSPGQQYGYTF. CDR3 coding DNA: TGTGCCAGCAGCCCCGGACAGCAATATGGCTACACCTTC.

The rearrangement uses TRBV27 and TRBJ1-1; no reliable D call. The CDR3 has 12 residues. Deletions cut 6 bases from V and 2 bases from J, with 7 bases between. The germline V gene has CDR1 MNHEY and CDR2 SMNVEV (reference sequence). CDR3 amino acids: CASRSTNTEAFF. The CDR3 nucleotides are TGTGCCAGCAGAAGTACTAACACTGAAGCTTTCTTT.

The chain links TRBV5-1 to TRBJ2-7; 7 positions match TRBD1. CDR3 length equals 14 residues. Germline trimming cut 4 bases from V and 2 bases from J; bases unmatched to any gene: 6. Germline V CDR1 and CDR2: SGHRS, YFSETQ. The CDR3 reads CASSPRGTAYEQYF. The DNA of the CDR3 is TGCGCCAGCAGCCCCAGGGGGACGGCCTACGAGCAGTACTTC.

This chain links TRBV11-1 with TRBJ2-1; 8 nucleotides line up with TRBD1. V dropped 1 base and J dropped 8; count of bases not matched to a gene: 4. CDR3 length: 14 amino acids. CDR1 is SGHAT and CDR2 is FQDESV in the germline V gene (reference sequence). CDR3 coding DNA: TGTGCCAGCAGCTTAGGGGCAGGGGGCGATGAGCAGTTCTTC. Residues: CASSLGAGGDEQFF.

This clone was seen a few times. The gene calls are TRBV11-2 and TRBJ2-2, with TRBD1 as a possible D gene (6 bases). Trimming cost V 4 bases and J 1 base, with 13 bases left between them. Germline values: CDR1 SGHAT, CDR2 FQNNGV. The CDR3 has 16 residues. The CDR3: CASSSYRDQNTGELFF. CDR3 DNA sequence: TGTGCCAGCAGCTCCTACAGGGACCAGAACACCGGGGAGCTGTTTTTT.

This clone showed up just a few times. The chain joins TRBV2 to TRBJ1-1; D gene unclear. Trimming stripped 8 bases from V and 1 base from J, with 14 bases between. In germline, CDR1 is SNHLY, CDR2 FYNNEI. There are 14 residues in the CDR3. CDR3 region: CASVGPLSNTEAFF. The CDR3 DNA is TGTGCCAGCGTCGGACCTCTATCGAACACTGAAGCTTTCTTT.

This clone appeared a single time. The chain combines TRBV19 with TRBJ2-7; unclear D gene. Germline-derived CDR1 and CDR2 are LNHDA and SQIVND (reference sequence). The CDR3 runs 15 residues. Trimming pared 3 bases from V and 0 bases from J, leaving 12 bases between. The CDR3, as DNA: TGTGCCAGTAGTATTGGTCCAGGCGGCTCCTACGAGCAGTACTTC. Translating it yields CASSIGPGGSYEQYF.

A single count supports this clone. The rearrangement links TRBV27 to TRBJ1-4, with TRBD1 matching 9 bases. The germline CDR1 and CDR2 sequences are MNHEY and SMNVEV (reference sequence). The CDR3 spans 11 residues. With 9 bases clipped from V and 10 bases from J, the junction kept 3 bases outside the gene matches. For the CDR3, the DNA is TGTGCCAGTGGGACAGGGCGAAAACTGTTTTTT. It is translated as CASGTGRKLFF. Full variable domain (remainder filled in from reference TRBV27 and TRBJ1-4): EAQVTQNPRYLITVTGKKLTVTCSQNMNHEYMSWYRQDPGLGLRQIYYSMNVEVTDKGDVPEGYKVSRKEKRNFPLILESPSPNQTSLYFCASGTGRKLFFGSGTQLSVL.

This clone was seen just once. The rearrangement uses TRBV29-1 and TRBJ2-7, with 7 bases matching TRBD1. J lost 2 bases, V lost 1 base, and 2 bases had no gene match. Per germline, CDR1 SQVTM and CDR2 ANQGSEA. The CDR3 loop spans 13 amino acids. CDR3: CSVEAQGTYEQYF. CDR3 DNA sequence: TGCAGCGTTGAAGCACAGGGGACCTACGAGCAGTACTTC.

A few counts support this clone. V and J are TRBV28 and TRBJ2-6; 7 bases align to TRBD2. This CDR3 spans 15 amino acids. The J segment lost 0 bases and the V segment lost 7 bases, leaving 3 bases of the junction unmatched. CDR1 and CDR2 from the germline V gene are MDHEN and SYDVKM. CDR3 nucleotide sequence: TGTGCCAGCACTCCGGGGGGCTCTGGGGCCAACGTCCTGACTTTC. It codes for CASTPGGSGANVLTF.

The rearrangement uses TRBV2 and TRBJ2-6, with 7 positions matching TRBD1. The V gene end was trimmed by 6 bases and the J gene end by 4 bases; junction bases not matched to a gene: 12. The CDR3 has 17 amino acids. CDR1 is SNHLY and CDR2 is FYNNEI in the germline V gene. The DNA for the CDR3 is TGTGCCAGCAGGGGACAGACCCCTATCTCCGGGGCCAACGTCCTGACTTTC. Translation: CASRGQTPISGANVLTF.

This clone appeared a single time. The V gene is TRBV5-6, the J gene TRBJ2-5; either TRBD1 or TRBD2 may supply D (6 bases each). Trimming pared 3 bases from V and 2 bases from J, leaving 17 bases between. Germline lookup yields CDR1 SGHDT and CDR2 YYEEEE. CDR3 length: 16 residues. The CDR3 is CASSWWAGGPQETQYF. CDR3 DNA: TGTGCCAGCAGCTGGTGGGCTGGGGGGCCTCAAGAGACCCAGTACTTC. The variable domain in full, completed from reference TRBV5-6 and TRBJ2-5, reads DAGVTQSPTHLIKTRGQQVTLRCSPKSGHDTVSWYQQALGQGPQFIFQYYEEEERQRGNFPDRFSGHQFPNYSSELNVNALLLGDSALYLCASSWWAGGPQETQYFGPGTRLLVL.

This sequence joins TRBV7-2 and TRBJ1-2; a possible D gene is TRBD1 (6 bases). Germline V CDR1 and CDR2: SGHTA, FQGNSA. CDR3 length equals 15 residues. V was shortened by 5 bases and J by 8 bases, with 21 bases between the two germline ends. In DNA, the CDR3 is TGTGCCAGCAGCCGTAGACGGGGGGCGGAGGGAGGCTACACCTTC. Encoded protein: CASSRRRGAEGGYTF.

Note on this clone: This may arise from a read error, as a much more abundant clone is one base away. The identical CDR3 is also encoded by other nucleotide sequences in the sample. V usage is TRBV7-3 and J usage is TRBJ2-2, with 12 bases matching TRBD2. Unmatched junction bases numbered 2, after V lost 5 bases and J lost 4 bases. From germline, CDR1 is SGHTA and CDR2 FQGTGA. This CDR3 is 15 amino acids long. The CDR3 is CASSLGLAGTGELFF. The DNA for the CDR3 is TGTGCCAGCAGCCTGGGACTAGCGGGCACCGGGGAGCTGTTTTTT.

Comments on this clone: Within the sample, other DNA sequences also encode this same CDR3. The chain recombines TRBV7-9 with TRBJ1-3; D gene unclear. Germline V gives CDR1 SEHNR, CDR2 FQNEAQ (reference sequence). With 3 bases removed from V and 0 bases from J, the gap between germline ends came to 3 bases. The CDR3 has 13 residues. The CDR3 here is CASSLSSGNTIYF. CDR3 nucleotides: TGTGCCAGCAGCTTGAGCTCTGGAAACACCATATATTTT. Full variable domain (outside the CDR3, taken from reference TRBV7-9 and TRBJ1-3): DTGVSQNPRHKITKRGQNVTFRCDPISEHNRLYWYRQTLGQGPEFLTYFQNEAQLEKSRLLSDRFSAERPKGSFSTLEIQRTEQGDSAMYLCASSLSSGNTIYFGEGSWLTVV.

The V call is TRBV7-9, the J call TRBJ1-2; 8 bases fit TRBD1. Germline loops: CDR1 SEHNR, CDR2 FQNEAQ (reference sequence). Germline trimming cut 5 bases from V and 4 bases from J; bases unmatched to any gene: 9. The CDR3 has 15 amino acids. The CDR3 bases are TGTGCCAGCAGCCCAGCGGACAGGGCTTTCTATGGCTACACCTTC. Translated: CASSPADRAFYGYTF.